The T cell receptor beta chain described here comes from a study of cytomegalovirus exposure and HLA in healthy donors. Donors showed nominal health when sampled, although they likely had unrecorded immune exposures. V shed 2 bases, J shed 1 base, and the junction held 2 bases outside the gene matches. Germline loops: CDR1 ENHRY, CDR2 SYGVKD. This CDR3 region has 14 residues. A multiplex PCR was run with 60 Vbeta primers and 13 Jbeta primers. Generated by immunoSEQ multiplex PCR, the TCRdb table keeps only in-frame clones and is missing some. Of 100,000 to 120,000 clones listed, approximately 82% were seen once; the top ten hold approximately 8.2%.

The chain joins TRBV10-3 to TRBJ2-7; 7 bases line up with TRBD1. Sample: PBMCs. This receptor was obtained from a man between 40 and 49 years old in good health and CMV-seropositive. CDR3 sequence (DNA): TGTGCCATCAGTGAGGGGGACAGTTCCTACGAGCAGTACTTC. Residues: CAISEGDSSYEQYF.